These T cell receptor beta chains were read from a single sample in a study of OX40 agonist ivuxolimab in advanced cancers. The repertoire was sequenced with immunoSEQ multiplex PCR; TCRdb's copy has only in-frame clones and lacks some. This sample has some 86,000 clones, with approximately 85% found just once. The sample was CD4+ or CD8+ T cells sorted from blood, taken in a trial of the OX40 agonist ivuxolimab. These receptors all come from an adult with an advanced solid tumor such as melanoma, head and neck, liver or kidney cancer. Each CDR3 is given with its conserved first and last residue. A D gene is named only where the DNA matches it firmly. Not every row has a clone size; where given, it reads once, few, many or a size class.

d_call | clone_size | j_call | v_call | cdr3_nt | cdr3_aa
TRBD2 | - | TRBJ2-5 | TRBV9 | TGTGCCAGCAGCCCCAGCGGGAGAGGGGAGACCCAGTACTTC | CASSPSGRGETQYF
- | - | TRBJ1-1 | TRBV11-2 | TGTGCCAGCAGCTTAGACCTGAACACTGAAGCTTTCTTT | CASSLDLNTEAFF
TRBD1 | - | TRBJ2-1 | TRBV30 | TGTGCCTGGACCGGGACAGGGCCTTACAATGAGCAGTTCTTC | CAWTGTGPYNEQFF
- | once | TRBJ2-1 | TRBV5-6 | TGTGCCAGCAATACGGGCCTACCCACAGAGGAGCAGTTCTTC | CASNTGLPTEEQFF
- | once | TRBJ2-5 | TRBV27 | TGTGCCAGCGCGGTGAGGTGGGGTGGAGAGACCCAGTACTTC | CASAVRWGGETQYF
- | once | TRBJ2-3 | TRBV5-6 | TGTGCCAGCAGTAAAACAGTGGGAGATACGCAGTATTTT | CASSKTVGDTQYF
- | few | TRBJ1-1 | TRBV11-3 | TGTGCCAGCAGCTTAGAACATGGCGGGAACACTGAAGCTTTCTTT | CASSLEHGGNTEAFF
TRBD1 | - | TRBJ2-3 | TRBV5-1 | TGCGCCAGCAGCTTTCCGGGACAGGGGGCGCGAGGCACAGATACGCAGTATTTT | CASSFPGQGARGTDTQYF
TRBD1 | - | TRBJ1-3 | TRBV4-1 | TGCGCCAGCAGCCCAGGACAGGGTATAGGAAACACCATATATTTT | CASSPGQGIGNTIYF
- | - | TRBJ1-1 | TRBV6-1 | TGTGCCAGCAGTGAGGATTTTACCATTCGCACTGAAGCTTTCTTT | CASSEDFTIRTEAFF
- | - | TRBJ2-2 | TRBV19 | TGTGCCAGTAGTATTATGGGGGCGTCCAGGGAGCTGTTTTTT | CASSIMGASRELFF
TRBD1 | - | TRBJ1-5 | TRBV27 | TGTGCCAGCAGTCCCCGGGACAGTCCCCCTTTTAGCAATCAGCCCCAGCATTTT | CASSPRDSPPFSNQPQHF
- | - | TRBJ1-1 | TRBV7-8 | TGTGCCAGCAGCTTTGGTACGAGGGGCACTGAAGCTTTCTTT | CASSFGTRGTEAFF
- | - | TRBJ2-3 | TRBV7-2 | TGTGCCAGCAGCTTAGAAGGGTGGGCAGATACGCAGTATTTT | CASSLEGWADTQYF
TRBD1 | - | TRBJ1-5 | TRBV19 | TGTGCCAGTAGTATGACAGGGGTCAATCAGCCCCAGCATTTT | CASSMTGVNQPQHF
- | once | TRBJ1-1 | TRBV2 | TGTGCCAGCAGCGGGGGCACTGAAGCTTTCTTT | CASSGGTEAFF
TRBD2 | - | TRBJ2-7 | TRBV6-5 | TGTGCCAGCAGTTACAAACTAGCGGGGACCTACGAGCAGTACTTC | CASSYKLAGTYEQYF
TRBD2 | - | TRBJ2-3 | TRBV7-9 | TGTGCCAGCAGCTTTGGTAGCGGGAGTGATACGCAGTATTTT | CASSFGSGSDTQYF
TRBD1 | - | TRBJ2-7 | TRBV4-1 | TGCGCCAGCAGCCAAGAGAGGGCCAGGGGGTTCTACGAGCAGTACTTC | CASSQERARGFYEQYF
- | - | TRBJ1-6 | TRBV4-2 | TGTGCCAGCAGCGAAGAGGGCAGGGAACCGCGATCACCCCTCCACTTT | CASSEEGREPRSPLHF
TRBD1 | few | TRBJ1-2 | TRBV11-3 | TGTGCCAGCAGCTTAAAGGGGGCGGATGGCTACACCTTC | CASSLKGADGYTF
- | - | TRBJ2-4 | TRBV6-1 | TGTGCCAGCAGCCGTGTGGGAAACATTCAGTACTTC | CASSRVGNIQYF
TRBD1 | - | TRBJ2-7 | TRBV18 | TGTGCCAGCTCCGAGGGGCAGGGGGTCCCCGAGCAGTACTTC | CASSEGQGVPEQYF
- | - | TRBJ1-2 | TRBV29-1 | TGCAGCGTAACTTCGTCCCCCAGCCGATACACCTTC | CSVTSSPSRYTF
- | few | TRBJ1-2 | TRBV7-9 | TGTGCCAGCAGCTCCTCAGGGCCGTATCTCTATGGCTACACCTTC | CASSSSGPYLYGYTF
TRBD1 | - | TRBJ2-1 | TRBV11-3 | TGTGCCAGCAGCGACAGGGTCCACAATGAGCAGTTCTTC | CASSDRVHNEQFF
TRBD2 | - | TRBJ2-1 | TRBV28 | TGTGCCAGCAGTTTTAGGGGACTAGCGGGAGAAGATGAGCAGTTCTTC | CASSFRGLAGEDEQFF
- | - | TRBJ1-2 | TRBV19 | TGTGCCAGTAGTATCGTCTGGGAGATCGGGGGGCGGAAGCACTATGGCTACACCTTC | CASSIVWEIGGRKHYGYTF
- | - | TRBJ1-5 | TRBV7-8 | TGTGCCAGCAGCTTAGGGACAAGCCTTTATAGCAATCAGCCCCAGCATTTT | CASSLGTSLYSNQPQHF
TRBD1 | - | TRBJ1-1 | TRBV28 | TGTGCCAGCAGTCCGGGACAGGGGGCCGAAGCTTTCTTT | CASSPGQGAEAFF
- | - | TRBJ1-3 | TRBV4-3 | TGCGCCAGCAGCCAAGGGACACAGGGTGTATACACCATATATTTT | CASSQGTQGVYTIYF
- | - | TRBJ2-7 | TRBV11-2 | TGTGCCAGCAGCTTAGATCGTTCCGCTGGCCTCGAGCAGTACTTC | CASSLDRSAGLEQYF
- | - | TRBJ2-3 | TRBV7-9 | TGTGCCAGCAGTTACGTCTCGGCAGATACGCAGTATTTT | CASSYVSADTQYF
TRBD1 | - | TRBJ2-7 | TRBV7-8 | TGTGCCAGCCGTGGGACAGGGAATGAGCAGTACTTC | CASRGTGNEQYF
- | - | TRBJ1-1 | TRBV7-3 | TGTGCCAGCAGCTTAGGCAGCGGGAACACTGAAGCTTTCTTT | CASSLGSGNTEAFF
- | once | TRBJ1-3 | TRBV5-1 | TGCGCCAGCAGCCCGGCCTTAAGCTCTGGAAACACCATATATTTT | CASSPALSSGNTIYF
- | - | TRBJ2-3 | TRBV7-2 | TGTGCCAGCAGCTCGAGTTATAGTTTGGATACGCAGTATTTT | CASSSSYSLDTQYF
TRBD2 | once | TRBJ2-7 | TRBV7-2 | TGTGCCAGCAGCTTAGAGGGCGGGACTAGCGGGATCTACGAGCAGTACTTC | CASSLEGGTSGIYEQYF
TRBD2 | once | TRBJ2-1 | TRBV2 | TGTGCCAGCAGGAGACTAGCGGGAGTATCCAATGAGCAGTTCTTC | CASRRLAGVSNEQFF
- | - | TRBJ2-2 | TRBV5-1 | TGCGCCAGCAGCGTGCCCGGGGAGCTGTTTTTT | CASSVPGELFF
TRBD1 | - | TRBJ1-4 | TRBV7-8 | TGTGCCAGCGGCCCCCCTCTCTCCCTCCCCCGGACAGGGTCTAATGAAAAACTGTTTTTT | CASGPPLSLPRTGSNEKLFF
- | - | TRBJ2-2 | TRBV6-5 | TGTGCCAGCAGTCAGGAGCGGAGGAACACCGGGGAGCTGTTTTTT | CASSQERRNTGELFF
- | once | TRBJ2-1 | TRBV5-1 | TGCGCCAGCAGCTTGGAATATCTGGGAAGCTCCTACAATGAGCAGTTCTTC | CASSLEYLGSSYNEQFF
TRBD1 | - | TRBJ1-1 | TRBV4-1 | TGCGCCAGCAGCCAAGGGACAGGGCTAAGGACTGAAGCTTTCTTT | CASSQGTGLRTEAFF
TRBD2 | - | TRBJ2-5 | TRBV5-4 | TGTGCCAGCAGCTCGGGGACTACCCAAGAGACCCAGTACTTC | CASSSGTTQETQYF
- | - | TRBJ1-1 | TRBV5-6 | TGTGCCAGCACCTTGAGGGGGAGAAAGGCTTTCTTT | CASTLRGRKAFF
- | - | TRBJ2-3 | TRBV7-7 | TGTGCTAGCAGTTCTAGTAGGATAGATACGCAGTATTTT | CASSSSRIDTQYF
- | - | TRBJ1-1 | TRBV5-6 | TGTGCCAGCAGCTTTGGGGCTGAAGCTTTCTTT | CASSFGAEAFF
TRBD1 | once | TRBJ2-7 | TRBV27 | TGTGCCAGCAGTCGGACAGGGGCCCCCCACGAGCAGTACTTC | CASSRTGAPHEQYF
TRBD2 | few | TRBJ2-3 | TRBV19 | TGTGCCAGTAGTCGAGTGGGGAGATCAGCGGGAGTGGATACGCAGTATTTT | CASSRVGRSAGVDTQYF
TRBD1 | few | TRBJ1-2 | TRBV7-9 | TGTGCCAGCAGTCTAACCACCGGGACAGGGGTCACCTTC | CASSLTTGTGVTF
- | - | TRBJ2-2 | TRBV12-2 | TGTGCAAGTCGCTTAGTGGGACTAGCGGGCTTAACTCGGGGCGGGGAGCTGTTTTTT | CASRLVGLAGLTRGGELFF
- | - | TRBJ2-3 | TRBV7-6 | TGTGCCAGCAGCTGGGGGCGGGATACGCAGTATTTT | CASSWGRDTQYF
TRBD2 | - | TRBJ2-3 | TRBV6-1 | TGTGCCAGCAGTTTAGCGGGAGTCTTGACAGATACGCAGTATTTT | CASSLAGVLTDTQYF